Listed here are 19 T cell receptor beta chains from one sample, sequenced in a study of T cells in Graves' hyperthyroidism and ophthalmopathy. From RNA transcripts, TCR beta CDR3 regions were amplified. First-round RT-PCR of the TCR CDR3 relied on the HTBI primer set. MiXCR, run by TCRdb on the multiplex PCR reads, gives a single entry per CDR3 protein. Among approximately 610,000 distinct CDR3 sequences listed, 14% to 15% were seen once. The specimen sequenced was blood. These receptors came from a woman between 35 and 50 years old with Graves' ophthalmopathy.

This clonotype has ten or more counts. The V call is TRBV28, the J call TRBJ2-7; D could derive from TRBD1 or TRBD2 (5 bases each). This CDR3 is 13 amino acids long. The V end was cut by 4 bases, the J end by 2 bases, with 9 bases between. Germline V gives CDR1 MDHEN, CDR2 SYDVKM. CDR3 DNA sequence: TGTGCCAGCAGTTCAACGGGACCCTACGAGCAGTACTTC. It codes for CASSSTGPYEQYF.

This clonotype was observed a few times. V is TRBV4-1 and J is TRBJ1-1; no reliable D call. CDR1 MGHRA and CDR2 YSYEKL come from the germline V gene. V lost 0 bases to trimming and J lost 0 bases, with 14 bases between them. This CDR3 has 17 amino acids. The DNA for the CDR3 is TGCGCCAGCAGCCAAGATGTCCTGCAGACCATGAACACTGAAGCTTTCTTT. Its translation is CASSQDVLQTMNTEAFF.

This clonotype was picked up many times. The rearrangement joins TRBV18 to TRBJ1-2, with a possible D match to TRBD1 (6 bases). Trimming cost V 3 bases and J 1 base, with 12 bases left between them. This CDR3 spans 15 amino acids. Looked up from germline, CDR1 is KGHSH and CDR2 is LQKENI. In nucleotides, the CDR3 is TGTGCCAGCTCACCCGGGACAAATCTTAACTATGGCTACACCTTC. Translating gives CASSPGTNLNYGYTF. The full variable domain, completed using reference TRBV18 and TRBJ1-2, is NAGVMQNPRHLVRRRGQEARLRCSPMKGHSHVYWYRQLPEEGLKFMVYLQKENIIDESGMPKERFSAEFPKEGPSILRIQQVVRGDSAAYFCASSPGTNLNYGYTFGSGTRLTVV.

This clonotype was seen repeatedly, ten times or more. The chain has TRBV20-1 and TRBJ2-1; D gene uncertain. The V end lost 3 bases, the J end lost 5 bases, and 8 bases lay between the germline ends. The CDR3 has 12 amino acids. Germline V gene data show CDR1 as DFQATT and CDR2 as SNEGSKA (reference sequence). The chain's CDR3 is CSARQANNEQFF. The CDR3 nucleotides read TGCAGTGCTAGGCAGGCCAACAATGAGCAGTTCTTC.

This clonotype appeared a single time. The gene calls are TRBV12-3 or TRBV12-4 and TRBJ1-1; 9 bases are a match to TRBD1. The CDR3 sequence is 15 residues long. Trimming removed 3 bases from V and 0 bases from J; junction bases left unmatched: 2. CDR3 sequence: CASSFGTGLNTEAFF. In DNA form, the CDR3 reads TGTGCCAGCAGTTTCGGGACAGGGTTGAACACTGAAGCTTTCTTT.

This clonotype was seen a handful of times. The chain recombines TRBV12-3 or TRBV12-4 with TRBJ1-6; D perhaps matches TRBD1 (5 bases). Deletions cut 6 bases from V and 0 bases from J, with 18 bases between. The CDR3 length is 18 residues. CDR3 DNA sequence: TGTGCCAGCAGGCCCTCCGGGACGCCGAGCTCCTATAATTCACCCCTCCACTTT. Translation: CASRPSGTPSSYNSPLHF.

This clonotype has at least ten counts. The J gene is TRBJ1-2, the V gene TRBV6-1; D is undetermined. CDR1 is MNHNS and CDR2 is SASEGT in the germline V gene. This CDR3 region has 13 residues. Trimming removed 10 bases from V and 2 bases from J, with 14 bases in between. CDR3 nucleotide sequence: TGTGCCACTAGGACTAGCTTAAACTATGGCTACACCTTC. It specifies CATRTSLNYGYTF.

The chain employs TRBV12-3 or TRBV12-4 and TRBJ1-5; D may be TRBD1 (6 bases). V was shortened by 6 bases and J by 3 bases, with 12 bases between the two germline ends. This CDR3 comprises 14 residues. As DNA, the CDR3 is TGTGCCAGCAGGACACAGGGAAACAATCAGCCCCAGCATTTT. This codes for CASRTQGNNQPQHF.

This clonotype was detected many times. The chain joins TRBV10-3 to TRBJ1-2, with TRBD1 matching over 7 bases. The CDR3 is made up of 12 amino acids. Germline assignment: CDR1 ENHRY and CDR2 SYGVKD. Trimming at V came to 5 bases and at J to 3 bases, leaving 0 bases not matched to a gene. In nucleotides, the CDR3 is TGTGCCATCAGTACAGGGGACTATGGCTACACCTTC. Protein product: CAISTGDYGYTF.

This clonotype was found many times. V usage is TRBV29-1 and J usage is TRBJ2-5, with 12 bases matching TRBD1. The V gene end was trimmed by 5 bases and the J gene end by 2 bases; junction bases not matched to a gene: 3. The germline CDR1 and CDR2 sequences are SQVTM and ANQGSEA. CDR3 length equals 14 residues. For the CDR3, the DNA is TGCAGCGTTCGGGACAGGGGGCGACAAGAGACCCAGTACTTC. Protein sequence: CSVRDRGRQETQYF.

This clonotype was seen at least ten times. CDR3 loop: CASSLVSGATGELFF. DNA of the CDR3: TGCGCCAGCAGCTTGGTGTCAGGGGCTACCGGGGAGCTGTTTTTT. The V call is TRBV5-1, the J call TRBJ2-2; tentatively, D is TRBD1 (6 bases). The germline V gene encodes CDR1 SGHRS and CDR2 YFSETQ. The CDR3 is 15 residues long. Trimming removed 0 bases from V and 5 bases from J, with 11 bases in between.

The rearrangement uses TRBV6-2 or TRBV6-3 and TRBJ1-2; D remains unclear. Germline CDR1 MNHEY, CDR2 SVGEGT. The CDR3 runs 13 residues. Deletions cut 6 bases from V and 6 bases from J, with 14 bases between. The DNA of the CDR3 is TGTGCCAGCAGCCAAGAGACCCGGGATGGCTACACCTTC. This translates into CASSQETRDGYTF.

This clonotype was seen ten or more times. The chain recombines TRBV7-9 with TRBJ1-2; TRBD1 matches at 8 bases. CDR3 size: 15 residues. In germline, CDR1 is SEHNR, CDR2 FQNEAQ (reference sequence). The J segment lost 1 base and the V segment lost 3 bases, leaving 4 bases of the junction unmatched. Here the CDR3 reads CASSFNRGFNYGYTF. The CDR3 DNA reads TGTGCCAGCAGCTTCAACAGGGGGTTTAACTATGGCTACACCTTC.

In its sample, this clonotype was seen many times. The chain has TRBV12-3 or TRBV12-4 and TRBJ2-5, with D uncertain. Trimming took off 6 bases at V and 3 bases at J, with 8 bases between the two ends. This CDR3 spans 12 amino acids. DNA for the CDR3: TGTGCCAGCAGCCGAACTGAAGAGACCCAGTACTTC. Encoded protein: CASSRTEETQYF.

This clonotype showed up many times. The gene calls are TRBV12-3 or TRBV12-4 and TRBJ2-7, with TRBD2 identical over 8 bases. J was trimmed by 7 bases and V by 7 bases; bases with no gene match: 15. The CDR3 sequence is 15 residues long. The CDR3 loop reads CASKKAGVLSEEQYF. The CDR3 bases are TGTGCCAGCAAGAAAGCGGGAGTCCTTTCGGAAGAGCAGTACTTC.

In this sample, this clonotype turned up many times. V usage is TRBV15 and J usage is TRBJ2-7; D might be TRBD1 (6 bases). V was cut by 6 bases and J by 2 bases, with 20 bases left in between. CDR1 and CDR2 (germline): LNHNV, YYDKDF (reference sequence). CDR3 length equals 16 residues. The CDR3: CATSPDGDTRTYEQYF. Written as DNA, the CDR3 is TGTGCCACCAGTCCCGACGGGGACACTCGAACCTACGAGCAGTACTTC.

This clonotype has ten or more counts. This chain joins TRBV24-1 and TRBJ2-5; 7 positions match TRBD1. This CDR3 spans 14 amino acids. V dropped 3 bases and J dropped 2; count of bases not matched to a gene: 2. Germline lookup yields CDR1 KGHDR and CDR2 SFDVKD. The CDR3 is CATSDRGQQETQYF. The CDR3, as DNA: TGTGCCACCAGTGATCGGGGACAGCAAGAGACCCAGTACTTC.

In its sample, this clonotype was seen many times. This chain connects TRBV6-2 or TRBV6-3 to TRBJ2-5; weak D call: TRBD1 (6 bases). The length of the CDR3 is 13 residues. V gave up 6 bases and J gave up 2 bases, with 10 bases separating them. Germline V gene sequence: CDR1 MNHEY, CDR2 SVGEGT. CDR3 nucleotide sequence: TGTGCCAGCAGAACCGGGACACAAGAGACCCAGTACTTC. Translating gives CASRTGTQETQYF.

This clonotype was seen repeatedly, ten times or more. This sequence joins TRBV20-1 and TRBJ2-3; 10 positions match TRBD2. Trimming at V came to 0 bases and at J to 4 bases, leaving 7 bases not matched to a gene. Germline V lookup: CDR1 DFQATT, CDR2 SNEGSKA (reference sequence). The CDR3 length is 16 residues. CDR3: CSAREFASGSPDTQYF. The CDR3 coding sequence is TGCAGTGCTAGAGAGTTTGCTAGCGGGAGCCCAGATACGCAGTATTTT.